A selection of T cell receptor beta chains follows, all from one sample in a study of shared clonotypes between healthy human individuals. Some clones are missing from TCRdb's copy, which holds only in-frame ones; the method was immunoSEQ multiplex PCR. The repertoire holds under 2,500,000 clones, with nearly 97% as singletons. The sample was naive CD4+ T cells sorted from blood. These receptors were obtained from a man younger than 30 in good health. CDR3s include the opening cysteine and the closing phenylalanine or tryptophan. The D gene is left open where the match is weak. Size is stated for part of the rows, as once, few or many counts, or as a class when the clone is expanded.

clone size	J gene	D gene	V gene	CDR3 length	CDR3 DNA	CDR3 protein
.	TRBJ2-2	.	TRBV7-7	16	TGTGCTAGCAGCCAAGGAGGTACTCCGAACACCGGGGAGCTGTTTTTT	CASSQGGTPNTGELFF
.	TRBJ2-5	.	TRBV27	14	TGTGCCAGCAGTTGGCGGATGGAAAGTTACACGAAGTACTTC	CASSWRMESYTKYF
.	TRBJ1-2	.	TRBV5-4	15	TGTGCCAGCAGCTCCTCGGGTGGGGGGTTGTCTGGCTACACCTTC	CASSSSGGGLSGYTF
once	TRBJ2-3	.	TRBV29-1	14	TGCAGCGTTGGTTCCAGCACTAGCACAGATACGCAGTATTTT	CSVGSSTSTDTQYF
.	TRBJ1-5	TRBD1	TRBV7-2	15	TGTGCCAGCAGCGCCCGGACAGGGGGCAATCAGCCCCAGCATTTT	CASSARTGGNQPQHF
once	TRBJ1-3	TRBD1	TRBV27	15	TGTGCCAGCAGTTCCGACAGGGTGGCGGGAAACACCATATATTTT	CASSSDRVAGNTIYF
.	TRBJ1-2	.	TRBV5-4	12	TGTGCCAGCAGCTCCCGCGACGGTGGCTACACCTTC	CASSSRDGGYTF
once	TRBJ1-1	.	TRBV19	14	TGTGCCAGTAGTATAGTACGGGGGAACACTGAAGCTTTCTTT	CASSIVRGNTEAFF
.	TRBJ2-5	TRBD2	TRBV27	16	TGTGCCAGCGCCCGGTGGTTAAGCGGGATCCAAGAGACCCAGTACTTC	CASARWLSGIQETQYF
once	TRBJ1-2	.	TRBV28	13	TGTGCCACCCACGTAGGGGAGGGAGATGGCTACACCTTC	CATHVGEGDGYTF
once	TRBJ2-3	TRBD1	TRBV28	15	TGTGCCAGCAGCCTCAGACAGGGGGCAAGGGATACGCAGTATTTT	CASSLRQGARDTQYF
.	TRBJ1-5	.	TRBV6-1	16	TGTGCCAGCAGTGGGACAGTGGGGCATAGCAATCAGCCCCAGCATTTT	CASSGTVGHSNQPQHF
.	TRBJ2-7	.	TRBV7-2	15	TGTGCCAGCAGCTTAGGGCAGGGGAAGGGTTACGAGCAGTACTTC	CASSLGQGKGYEQYF
.	TRBJ2-7	TRBD2	TRBV5-1	18	TGCGCCAGCAGCCAGCGAATTATACTAGCGGGAGAAAGCTACGAGCAGTACTTC	CASSQRIILAGESYEQYF
.	TRBJ2-3	.	TRBV29-1	14	TGCAGCGTTGAAGGGAGGTCTTCCACAGATACGCAGTATTTT	CSVEGRSSTDTQYF
.	TRBJ1-2	.	TRBV6-5	14	TGTGCCAGCAGGCGTCGACAGGCTAACTATGGCTACACCTTC	CASRRRQANYGYTF
.	TRBJ2-1	.	TRBV4-3	15	TGCGCCAGCAGCCAAGAGGCGGTCTCCTACAATGAGCAGTTCTTC	CASSQEAVSYNEQFF
.	TRBJ2-7	TRBD2	TRBV19	15	TGTGCCAGTAGTACCGGGACTAGCGGTACCTACGAGCAGTACTTC	CASSTGTSGTYEQYF
.	TRBJ1-2	TRBD1	TRBV7-6	14	TGTGCCAGCAGCTTAGGCCAGGGGGCATGGGGCTACACCTTC	CASSLGQGAWGYTF
.	TRBJ1-6	.	TRBV5-4	14	TGTGCCAGCAGCTCCGAGCGGCTAAATTCACCCCTCCACTTT	CASSSERLNSPLHF
.	TRBJ1-2	TRBD1	TRBV10-3	15	TGTGCCATCAGTGAGCAAAGCCAGGGGGTCTATGGCTACACCTTC	CAISEQSQGVYGYTF
.	TRBJ1-5	.	TRBV28	14	TGTGCCAGCAGTTTCGGGACCGGCGGCGGGGCCCAGCATTTT	CASSFGTGGGAQHF
.	TRBJ2-7	TRBD1	TRBV10-1	17	TGCGCCAGCAGTGAGTCGCGGGGACAGGCCGTTTCCTACGAGCAGTACTTC	CASSESRGQAVSYEQYF
once	TRBJ1-1	.	TRBV27	13	TGTGCCAGCAGTTTACTACAGCACACTGAAGCTTTCTTT	CASSLLQHTEAFF
.	TRBJ2-5	.	TRBV12-5	12	TGTGCTAGTGGTTTGCTAGGGGAGACCCAGTACTTC	CASGLLGETQYF
.	TRBJ1-1	TRBD1	TRBV10-1	14	TGCGCCAGCAGTGCAGGGACAGGTTTCACTGAAGCTTTCTTT	CASSAGTGFTEAFF
.	TRBJ2-5	.	TRBV6-6	12	TGTGCCAGCAGCCTACTACAAGAGACCCAGTACTTC	CASSLLQETQYF
.	TRBJ2-2	TRBD2	TRBV30	16	TGTGCCTGGAGTGCGGGCAGCGGGGGGGTCACCGGGGAGCTGTTTTTT	CAWSAGSGGVTGELFF
.	TRBJ2-3	TRBD2	TRBV4-1	16	TGCGCCAGCAGCCGTACGACTAGCGGCCTCACAGATACGCAGTATTTT	CASSRTTSGLTDTQYF
.	TRBJ1-5	TRBD1	TRBV5-3	14	TGTGCCAGAAGCGCGGACAGGGGACCTCAGCCCCAGCATTTT	CARSADRGPQPQHF
.	TRBJ2-4	.	TRBV5-1	18	TGCGCCAGCAGCTTGGAACCTGACAGGATACTAGCCAAAAACATTCAGTACTTC	CASSLEPDRILAKNIQYF
.	TRBJ2-1	.	TRBV10-3	14	TGTGCCATCAGTGCCGGCGGGAACGGGGATGAGCAGTTCTTC	CAISAGGNGDEQFF
.	TRBJ1-1	.	TRBV5-4	15	TGTGCCAGCAGCCACGCGGGCAGGGTGAACACTGAAGCTTTCTTT	CASSHAGRVNTEAFF
few	TRBJ1-1	TRBD1	TRBV19	16	TGTGCCAGTAGGCACAGGGGGCGCGGGGGGAACACTGAAGCTTTCTTT	CASRHRGRGGNTEAFF
.	TRBJ2-7	.	TRBV7-2	15	TGTGCCAGCAGCCAACATCGGGACGCCTCCTACGAGCAGTACTTC	CASSQHRDASYEQYF
.	TRBJ2-6	.	TRBV5-1	15	TGCGCCAGCAGCTCAGGATACTCTGGGGCCAACGTCCTGACTTTC	CASSSGYSGANVLTF
.	TRBJ2-1	TRBD2	TRBV29-1	16	TGCAGCGTTGAAGAGGGGACTAGCGGACCCAGGAATGAGCAGTTCTTC	CSVEEGTSGPRNEQFF
.	TRBJ1-5	TRBD1	TRBV19	15	TGTGCCAGTAGTATCCCCGGGACAGGTATCCAGCCCCAGCATTTT	CASSIPGTGIQPQHF
.	TRBJ1-5	TRBD1	TRBV10-3	15	TGTGCCATCAGTGAGTTTGGACAGGGAGGACAGCCCCAGCATTTT	CAISEFGQGGQPQHF
.	TRBJ1-1	.	TRBV10-3	14	TGTGCCATCAGTGACGGGGAATTGAACACTGAAGCTTTCTTT	CAISDGELNTEAFF
once	TRBJ2-3	TRBD2	TRBV5-1	15	TGCGCCAGCAGCTTGACTAGCGGAACCACAGATACGCAGTATTTT	CASSLTSGTTDTQYF
.	TRBJ2-1	.	TRBV6-5	14	TGTGCCAGCAGGCCCGGGACTCTTTACAATGAGCAGTTCTTC	CASRPGTLYNEQFF
.	TRBJ2-2	.	TRBV6-5	15	TGTGCCAGCACTCTCTTACGTCCGAACACCGGGGAGCTGTTTTTT	CASTLLRPNTGELFF
.	TRBJ2-7	.	TRBV7-9	15	TGTGCCAGCAGCTTGTGGGGGACGGGATCTAGCGAGCAGTACTTC	CASSLWGTGSSEQYF
.	TRBJ2-7	TRBD2	TRBV10-1	14	TGCGCCAGCAGTGAGTCCGGCCAGGGAGGGAGGCGGTACTTC	CASSESGQGGRRYF
.	TRBJ1-2	.	TRBV11-2	14	TGTGCCAGCAGCTTAGAGGGTGGCGTGGTTGGCTACACCTTC	CASSLEGGVVGYTF
.	TRBJ2-1	TRBD2	TRBV25-1	13	TGTGCCAGCAGAGTAGCGGGAGGCAATGAGCAGTTCTTC	CASRVAGGNEQFF
.	TRBJ2-2	TRBD1	TRBV19	14	TGTGCCAGTAGGCGGACAGGGGGGACCGGGGAGCTGTTTTTT	CASRRTGGTGELFF
.	TRBJ1-1	TRBD1	TRBV27	14	TGTGCCAGCAGCAACAGGGGCTCGAACACTGAAGCTTTCTTT	CASSNRGSNTEAFF